These 26 T cell receptor beta chains were sequenced from one sample in a study of T-cell reconstitution after alpha-beta-depleted transplantation in children. During its preparation, the TCRbeta library received unique molecular identifiers. TCRdb re-called the PCR reads with MiXCR, one entry per CDR3 protein. The sample yields roughly 6,300 distinct CDR3 sequences, around 16% seen once. Sequenced material: PBMCs, mostly from graft donor cells, taken 60 days after TCRalphabeta/CD19-depleted stem cell transplant. Receptor source: a male patient between 5 and 17 years old who had a stem cell transplant for acute myeloid leukemia, so the T cells may come from the graft donor.

Judged by abundance, this clonotype is medium-sized. The CDR3 DNA is TGCGCCAGCAGCCAATTGGACAGGGTCACTGAAGCTTTCTTT. Its translation is CASSQLDRVTEAFF. The chain carries TRBV4-3 and TRBJ1-1; 8 nucleotides match TRBD1. The ends lost 2 bases at V and 4 bases at J; junction bases unmatched: 3. The CDR3 consists of 14 residues. Germline CDR1 is LGHNA and CDR2 is YSLEER.

V gene TRBV25-1 combines with J gene TRBJ2-5, with no clear D. The CDR3 sequence is 11 residues long. V lost 6 bases and J 5 bases, leaving 7 bases between the germline ends. The germline V gene has CDR1 MGHDK and CDR2 SYGVNS. CDR3 nucleotide sequence: TGTGCCAGCAGCGCATCGGAGACCCAGTACTTC. It yields the protein CASSASETQYF.

This clonotype was seen a handful of times. V gene TRBV6-1 combines with J gene TRBJ2-6, with D hard to call. V was shortened by 7 bases and J by 1 base, with 11 bases between the two germline ends. This CDR3 contains 15 residues. CDR1 and CDR2 from the germline V gene are MNHNS and SASEGT. CDR3 region: CASTNLRSGANVLTF. The CDR3 coding sequence is TGTGCCAGCACCAACCTCAGGTCTGGGGCCAACGTCCTGACTTTC.

The J gene is TRBJ2-7, the V gene TRBV28, with 8 bases aligning to TRBD2. V was pared by 7 bases and J by 3 bases, with 8 bases of the junction left unmatched. CDR3 length: 14 amino acids. Germline V gene sequence: CDR1 MDHEN, CDR2 SYDVKM. This chain's CDR3 is CASNKSGSNYEQYF. The CDR3 region has the DNA TGTGCCAGCAATAAAAGCGGGAGCAACTACGAGCAGTACTTC.

This clonotype was seen a handful of times. This chain links TRBV6-2 or TRBV6-3 with TRBJ1-2; D is undetermined. Germline V gives CDR1 MNHEY, CDR2 SVGEGT. The CDR3 consists of 13 residues. V was trimmed by 0 bases and J by 7 bases, leaving 9 bases between them. The CDR3 DNA follows: TGTGCCAGCAGTTACTCGGGGTATGGTGGCTACACCTTC. It translates to CASSYSGYGGYTF.

Notes on this clonotype: A much larger clone lies a single base off, so this may be a read error. The rearrangement uses TRBV28 and TRBJ1-2; D is uncertain. The CDR3 is 10 residues long. CDR1 is MDHEN, CDR2 SYDVKM, per germline. The DNA of the CDR3 is TGTGCCAGCAGTTTTAAGGGCTTCACCTTC. This gives the protein CASSFKGFTF.

The chain couples TRBV7-6 to TRBJ1-1; D not certain. This CDR3 has 13 amino acids. CDR1 is SGHVS and CDR2 is FNYEAQ in the germline V gene. V was pared by 2 bases and J by 1 base, with 5 bases between. The CDR3 protein is CASSLQENTEAFF. The CDR3 region has the DNA TGTGCCAGCAGCTTACAGGAGAACACTGAAGCTTTCTTT. The full variable domain, with the rest looked up from reference TRBV7-6 and TRBJ1-1, is GAGVSQSPRYKVTKRGQDVALRCDPISGHVSLYWYRQALGQGPEFLTYFNYEAQQDKSGLPNDRFSAERPEGSISTLTIQRTEQRDSAMYRCASSLQENTEAFFGQGTRLTVV.

Relative to its sample, this clonotype is medium-sized. J is TRBJ2-7 and V is TRBV27, with D tentatively TRBD1 (6 bases). CDR1 and CDR2 from the germline V gene are MNHEY and SMNVEV (reference sequence). The V gene lost 4 bases and the J gene lost 2 bases, with 9 bases spanning the gap. The CDR3 loop spans 13 amino acids. The CDR3, as DNA: TGTGCCAGCAGTTGGACAGCCACCTACGAGCAGTACTTC. This translates into CASSWTATYEQYF.

The rearrangement links TRBV5-4 to TRBJ2-1, with TRBD2 matching 9 bases. Trimming removed 4 bases from V and 2 bases from J; junction bases left unmatched: 4. CDR3 length: 15 amino acids. Germline lookup yields CDR1 SGHNT and CDR2 YYREEE (reference sequence). CDR3: CASSTSGGTYNEQFF. The CDR3, as DNA: TGTGCCAGCAGCACGAGCGGGGGGACCTACAATGAGCAGTTCTTC.

This clonotype rates as medium-sized (0.01 to 0.1%). This rearrangement joins TRBV27 to TRBJ2-3; weak D call: TRBD1 (6 bases). V lost 4 bases and J 0 bases, leaving 14 bases between the germline ends. Germline V gene sequence: CDR1 MNHEY, CDR2 SMNVEV (reference sequence). CDR3 length equals 16 residues. The chain's CDR3 is CASSYGPGQSTDTQYF. As DNA, the CDR3 is TGTGCCAGCAGTTACGGTCCTGGACAGAGCACAGATACGCAGTATTTT.

This clonotype was seen a few times. The chain employs TRBV28 and TRBJ1-4; D gene uncertain. The length of the CDR3 is 15 residues. Trimming left V 6 bases short and J 8 bases short, with 19 bases between. Germline assignment: CDR1 MDHEN and CDR2 SYDVKM. The CDR3, as DNA: TGTGCCAGCAGCGTCCTCTCAAGCGCAAGGGAAAAACTGTTTTTT. Translation gives CASSVLSSAREKLFF.

The sample holds a few counts of this clonotype. V usage is TRBV27 and J usage is TRBJ1-5; unclear D gene. The germline gives CDR1 MNHEY, CDR2 SMNVEV (reference sequence). CDR3 length: 15 amino acids. V was trimmed by 4 bases and J by 9 bases, leaving 19 bases between them. The CDR3 reads CASSSSPTGRGPQHF. The CDR3 bases are TGTGCCAGCAGTTCCTCCCCTACGGGGAGAGGGCCCCAGCATTTT.

The genes are TRBV5-1 and TRBJ1-1; TRBD1 agrees at 9 bases. Trimming removed 7 bases from V and 3 bases from J; junction bases left unmatched: 10. Germline CDR1 SGHRS, CDR2 YFSETQ. The length of the CDR3 is 15 residues. CDR3 sequence: CASQRDGTGYTEAFF. As DNA, the CDR3 is TGCGCCAGCCAGAGAGACGGGACAGGGTACACTGAAGCTTTCTTT.

This clonotype has only a few counts. This chain joins TRBV28 and TRBJ2-2, with a possible D match to TRBD1 (5 bases). The germline V gene has CDR1 MDHEN and CDR2 SYDVKM. V lost 5 bases, J lost 2 bases, and 18 bases lay in between. The CDR3 consists of 17 residues. CDR3 sequence: CASSTRTITGNTGELFF. The CDR3 nucleotides read TGTGCCAGCAGTACTCGAACCATTACAGGAAACACCGGGGAGCTGTTTTTT.

The rearrangement links TRBV11-3 to TRBJ2-3; D is undetermined. Trimming stripped 3 bases from V and 8 bases from J, with 6 bases between. Germline CDR1 and CDR2: SGHNT and YENEEA. The CDR3 runs to 11 residues. This chain's CDR3 is CASSLSGTQYF. For the CDR3, the DNA is TGTGCCAGCAGCTTGTCCGGTACGCAGTATTTT. The whole variable domain, filled in from reference TRBV11-3 and TRBJ2-3, reads EAGVVQSPRYKIIEKKQPVAFWCNPISGHNTLYWYLQNLGQGPELLIRYENEEAVDDSQLPKDRFSAERLKGVDSTLKIQPAELGDSAVYLCASSLSGTQYFGPGTRLTVL.

This clonotype is medium-sized. The chain carries TRBV7-3 and TRBJ2-3; D assignment may be TRBD1 or TRBD2 (5 bases each). Germline V CDR1 and CDR2: SGHTA, FQGTGA. The CDR3 contains 15 residues. V was cut by 5 bases and J by 4 bases, with 16 bases left in between. CDR3 DNA: TGTGCCAGCAGCGGGCATCCCGGGACCCCAGATACGCAGTATTTT. This encodes CASSGHPGTPDTQYF.

This clonotype is deemed medium-sized. The J gene is TRBJ2-5, the V gene TRBV20-1; 9 nucleotides agree with TRBD2. CDR1 and CDR2 from the germline V gene are DFQATT and SNEGSKA (reference sequence). The CDR3 runs to 16 residues. Trimming at V came to 0 bases and at J to 0 bases, leaving 5 bases not matched to a gene. The CDR3 DNA reads TGCAGTGCTAGAGATGAGCGGGAGGCGTACCAAGAGACCCAGTACTTC. Translating it yields CSARDEREAYQETQYF.

The chain joins TRBV5-4 to TRBJ2-7; weak D call: TRBD2 (5 bases). Germline CDR1 reads SGHNT; CDR2 reads YYREEE (reference sequence). CDR3 length: 15 residues. Trimming removed 0 bases from V and 3 bases from J, with 13 bases in between. In nucleotides, the CDR3 is TGTGCCAGCAGCTTGGCCAAGCCGGGGAACTACGAGCAGTACTTC. This gives the protein CASSLAKPGNYEQYF.

The chain recombines TRBV2 with TRBJ2-5; 9 bases are shared with TRBD1. The CDR3 is 15 amino acids. After removal of 4 bases from V and 2 bases from J, the junction contained 5 bases not matched to a gene. Looked up from germline, CDR1 is SNHLY and CDR2 is FYNNEI. The CDR3 DNA reads TGTGCCAGCAGTGGAGGGGACAGGGCGCAAGAGACCCAGTACTTC. This codes for CASSGGDRAQETQYF.

In this sample, this clonotype turned up a few times. The genes are TRBV30 and TRBJ2-7; 10 nucleotides line up with TRBD2. This CDR3 region has 17 residues. V was clipped by 4 bases and J by 3 bases; unmatched bases: 15. The germline V gene has CDR1 GTSNPN and CDR2 SVGIG (reference sequence). The CDR3 loop is CAWTQGELVAGGYEQYF. The CDR3 nucleotides read TGTGCCTGGACCCAGGGGGAATTGGTAGCGGGAGGCTACGAGCAGTACTTC.

This clonotype was detected a few times. J is TRBJ2-7 and V is TRBV28; D call uncertain. The CDR3 is 13 amino acids. V was pared by 6 bases and J by 0 bases, with 9 bases between. Germline CDR1 is MDHEN and CDR2 is SYDVKM. Here the CDR3 reads CASRPTPSYEQYF. CDR3 bases: TGTGCCAGCAGACCGACACCCTCCTACGAGCAGTACTTC.

In its sample, this clonotype ranks as large. The rearrangement joins TRBV10-3 to TRBJ2-5, with 15 bases aligning to TRBD2. With V trimmed by 3 bases and J by 4 bases, 6 bases remained unmatched. Germline V CDR1 and CDR2: ENHRY, SYGVKD. This CDR3 contains 17 residues. The CDR3 sequence: CAISDRRTSGGAETQYF. The CDR3 coding sequence is TGTGCCATCAGTGATCGCCGGACTAGCGGGGGGGCAGAGACCCAGTACTTC.

This clonotype is labeled as medium-sized (0.01 to 0.1%). The rearrangement uses TRBV6-2 or TRBV6-3 and TRBJ2-1, with D possibly being TRBD2 (6 bases). Trimming took 2 bases from V and 2 from J, leaving 10 bases between them. This CDR3 has 15 residues. Germline V lookup: CDR1 MNHEY, CDR2 SVGEGT. This chain's CDR3 is CASSYGAGPYNEQFF. The CDR3 nucleotides are TGTGCCAGCAGTTACGGGGCGGGACCCTACAATGAGCAGTTCTTC.

This clonotype was observed a few times. The chain combines TRBV5-4 with TRBJ1-1; 7 bases map to TRBD1. The germline gives CDR1 SGHNT, CDR2 YYREEE (reference sequence). The CDR3 has 13 residues. Trimming at V came to 0 bases and at J to 4 bases, leaving 0 bases not matched to a gene. CDR3 loop: CASSLEGATEAFF. The CDR3 DNA follows: TGTGCCAGCAGCTTGGAGGGGGCCACTGAAGCTTTCTTT.

The rearrangement links TRBV12-3 or TRBV12-4 to TRBJ2-7; 7 bases agree with TRBD2. Losses at the gene ends were 5 bases for V and 4 bases for J; bases not matched to a gene: 5. This CDR3 comprises 13 residues. CDR3: CASSPPGGYEQYF. Here the CDR3 DNA reads TGTGCCAGCAGTCCACCGGGGGGTTACGAGCAGTACTTC.

This clonotype counts as medium-sized. The V and J genes are TRBV11-2 and TRBJ2-2, with D perhaps matching TRBD2 (6 bases). Trimming shortened V by 6 bases and J by 5 bases, and 16 bases separated the two germline ends. The germline V gene has CDR1 SGHAT and CDR2 FQNNGV. The CDR3 is 15 residues long. The CDR3 protein is CASSRAGGRTGELFF. The DNA of the CDR3 is TGTGCCAGCAGTCGCGCCGGGGGTAGGACCGGGGAGCTGTTTTTT. Filled out from reference TRBV11-2 and TRBJ2-2, the complete variable domain reads EAGVAQSPRYKIIEKRQSVAFWCNPISGHATLYWYQQILGQGPKLLIQFQNNGVVDDSQLPKDRFSAERLKGVDSTLKIQPAKLEDSAVYLCASSRAGGRTGELFFGEGSRLTVL.